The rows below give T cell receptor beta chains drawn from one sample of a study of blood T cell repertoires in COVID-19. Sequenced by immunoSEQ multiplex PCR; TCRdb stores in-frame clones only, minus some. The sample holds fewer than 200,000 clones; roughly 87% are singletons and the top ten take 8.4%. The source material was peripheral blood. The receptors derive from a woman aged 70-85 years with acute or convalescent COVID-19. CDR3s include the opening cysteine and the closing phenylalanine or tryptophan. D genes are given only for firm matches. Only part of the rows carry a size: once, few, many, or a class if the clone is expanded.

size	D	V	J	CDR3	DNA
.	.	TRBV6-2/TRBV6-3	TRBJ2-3	CASSPGDTQYF	TGTGCCAGCAGTCCCGGAGATACGCAGTATTTT
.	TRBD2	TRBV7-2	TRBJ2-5	CASSLAPSGGSTQYF	TGTGCCAGCAGCTTAGCCCCTAGCGGGGGCTCGACCCAGTACTTC
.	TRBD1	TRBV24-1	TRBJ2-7	CATSDSRTGGYEQYF	TGTGCCACCAGTGATTCTCGGACAGGGGGGTACGAGCAGTACTTC
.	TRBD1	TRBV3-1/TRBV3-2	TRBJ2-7	CASSHQDRGGEQYF	TGTGCCAGCAGCCACCAAGACAGGGGGGGGGAGCAGTACTTC
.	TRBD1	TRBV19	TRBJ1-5	CASSIGTGDFQPQHF	TGTGCCAGTAGTATAGGGACAGGGGATTTTCAGCCCCAGCATTTT
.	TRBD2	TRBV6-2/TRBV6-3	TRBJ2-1	CASSTGTSGREQFF	TGTGCCAGCAGCACCGGGACTAGCGGGAGAGAGCAGTTCTTC
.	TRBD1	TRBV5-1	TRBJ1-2	CASSQTRGYYGYTF	TGCGCCAGCAGCCAAACCAGGGGGTACTATGGCTACACCTTC
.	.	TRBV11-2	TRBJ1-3	CASSSRTGTAGNTIYF	TGTGCCAGCAGCTCACGAACAGGGACCGCTGGAAACACCATATATTTT
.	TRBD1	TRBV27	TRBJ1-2	CASSTDRGSGYTF	TGTGCCAGCAGTACTGACAGGGGCTCGGGCTACACCTTC
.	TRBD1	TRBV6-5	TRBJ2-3	CASSRQGGTDTQYF	TGTGCCAGCAGCCGACAGGGGGGGACAGATACGCAGTATTTT
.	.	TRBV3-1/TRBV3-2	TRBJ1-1	CASSQITGLNTEAFF	TGTGCCAGCAGCCAAATCACAGGCCTTAACACTGAAGCTTTCTTT
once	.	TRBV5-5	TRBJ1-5	CASSPQGWQPQHF	TGTGCCAGCAGTCCCCAGGGTTGGCAGCCCCAGCATTTT
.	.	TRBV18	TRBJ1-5	CASSLNRAGDNQPQHF	TGTGCCAGCTCACTTAACAGGGCGGGTGACAATCAGCCCCAGCATTTT
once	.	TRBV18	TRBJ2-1	CASSSTGSLSYNEQFF	TGTGCCAGCTCATCAACTGGGAGTTTGTCCTACAATGAGCAGTTCTTC
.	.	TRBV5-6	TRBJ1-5	CASSPSGQHF	TGTGCCAGCAGCCCATCAGGACAGCATTTT
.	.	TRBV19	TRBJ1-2	CASSSPRDTNYGYTF	TGTGCCAGTAGTAGTCCAAGGGACACGAACTATGGCTACACCTTC
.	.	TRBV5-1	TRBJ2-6	CASSLTGSGANVLTF	TGCGCCAGCAGCTTGACCGGCTCTGGGGCCAACGTCCTGACTTTC
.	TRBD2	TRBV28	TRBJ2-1	CASSGTSGGYYNEQFF	TGTGCCAGCAGTGGGACTAGCGGGGGGTACTACAATGAGCAGTTCTTC
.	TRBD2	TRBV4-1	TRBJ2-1	CASSQDRGLEQFF	TGCGCCAGCAGCCAAGATCGGGGACTAGAGCAGTTCTTC
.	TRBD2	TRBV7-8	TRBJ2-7	CASSRSGSLGEQYF	TGTGCCAGCAGCCGTAGCGGGAGTTTGGGGGAGCAGTACTTC
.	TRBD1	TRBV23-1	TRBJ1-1	CAIRTGMDTEAFF	TGCGCCATACGGACAGGGATGGACACTGAAGCTTTCTTT
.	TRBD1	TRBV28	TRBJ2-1	CASSRWGTGNTNEQFF	TGTGCCAGCAGTCGTTGGGGGACAGGGAACACTAATGAGCAGTTCTTC
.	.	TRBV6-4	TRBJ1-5	CASSDSRRGVKRPQHF	TGTGCCAGCAGTGACTCTCGGAGGGGTGTCAAGCGGCCCCAGCATTTT
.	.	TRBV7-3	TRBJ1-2	CASSATRESNYGYTF	TGTGCCAGCAGCGCAACCCGGGAGTCTAACTATGGCTACACCTTC
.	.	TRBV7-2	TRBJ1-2	CASSLDEERYYGYTF	TGTGCCAGCAGCTTAGACGAGGAACGCTACTATGGCTACACCTTC
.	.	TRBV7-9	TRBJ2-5	CASSFLGETQYF	TGTGCCAGCAGCTTTCTCGGGGAGACCCAGTACTTC
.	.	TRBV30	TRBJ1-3	CAWSVPQSRVHSGNTIYF	TGTGCCTGGAGTGTACCCCAGAGCAGGGTTCATTCTGGAAACACCATATATTTT
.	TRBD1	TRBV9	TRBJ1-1	CASSKDQQGIVAFF	TGTGCCAGCAGCAAGGACCAACAGGGGATTGTGGCTTTCTTT
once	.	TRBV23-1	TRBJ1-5	CASSLIKLYSNQPQHF	TGCGCCAGCAGCCTCATCAAACTTTATAGCAATCAGCCCCAGCATTTT
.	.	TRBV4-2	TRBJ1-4	CASSQEEGPAEKLFF	TGTGCCAGCAGCCAAGAGGAGGGCCCTGCGGAAAAACTGTTTTTT
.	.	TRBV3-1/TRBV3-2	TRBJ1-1	CASSLKGGKAFF	TGTGCCAGCAGCCTAAAGGGGGGGAAAGCTTTCTTT
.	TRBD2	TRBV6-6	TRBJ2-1	CASSSVAGGPYEQFF	TGTGCCAGCAGTTCCGTAGCGGGAGGGCCTTATGAGCAGTTCTTC
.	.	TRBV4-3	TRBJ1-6	CASSQEVGGRGYSPLHF	TGCGCCAGCAGCCAAGAGGTTGGGGGCAGGGGTTATTCACCCCTCCACTTT
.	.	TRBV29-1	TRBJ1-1	CSVGDGGQKAFF	TGCAGCGTTGGAGACGGAGGACAGAAAGCTTTCTTT
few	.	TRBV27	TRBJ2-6	CASSQTGANVLTF	TGTGCCAGCAGTCAGACTGGGGCCAACGTCCTGACTTTC
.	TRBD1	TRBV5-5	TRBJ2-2	CASSLAQGETGELFF	TGTGCCAGCAGCTTGGCACAGGGGGAGACCGGGGAGCTGTTTTTT
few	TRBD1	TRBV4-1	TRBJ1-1	CASSQRQGTLTEAFF	TGCGCCAGCAGCCAAAGACAGGGAACCCTCACTGAAGCTTTCTTT
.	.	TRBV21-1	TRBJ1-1	CASSPQAGSSTEAFF	TGTGCCAGCAGCCCCCAGGCGGGGTCTTCCACTGAAGCTTTCTTT
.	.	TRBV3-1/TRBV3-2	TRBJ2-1	CASSQEIRGNEQFF	TGTGCCAGCAGCCAAGAGATCAGGGGCAATGAGCAGTTCTTC
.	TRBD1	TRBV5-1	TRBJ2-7	CASSWDRGLYEQYF	TGCGCCAGCAGCTGGGACAGGGGGCTCTACGAGCAGTACTTC
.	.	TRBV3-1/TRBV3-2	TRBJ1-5	CASSVGTHINQPQHF	TGTGCCAGCAGCGTTGGGACACATATTAATCAGCCCCAGCATTTT
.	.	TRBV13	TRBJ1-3	CASAEGAGNTIYF	TGTGCCAGCGCTGAGGGGGCTGGAAACACCATATATTTT
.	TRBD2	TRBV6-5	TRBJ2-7	CASSYSSGGAPYEQYF	TGTGCCAGCAGTTACTCTAGCGGGGGGGCCCCCTACGAGCAGTACTTC
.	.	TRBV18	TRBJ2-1	CASSPTTGLAYEQFF	TGTGCCAGCTCACCGACGACGGGACTCGCATATGAGCAGTTCTTC
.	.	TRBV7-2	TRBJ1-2	CASSLGGGGTGYTF	TGTGCCAGCAGCTTAGGAGGGGGGGGAACTGGCTACACCTTC
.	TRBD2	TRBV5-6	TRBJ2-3	CASSQEGLAGMDTQYF	TGTGCCAGCAGCCAAGAGGGACTAGCGGGGATGGATACGCAGTATTTT
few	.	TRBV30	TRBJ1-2	CAWSAGRDYGYTF	TGTGCCTGGAGTGCCGGGCGGGACTATGGCTACACCTTC
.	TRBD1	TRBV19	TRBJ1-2	CASSNRGNYGYTF	TGTGCCAGTAGCAACAGGGGAAACTATGGCTACACCTTC
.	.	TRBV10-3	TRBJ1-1	CAISTSNTEAFF	TGTGCCATCAGTACTTCAAACACTGAAGCTTTCTTT
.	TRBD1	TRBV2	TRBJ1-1	CASSRDRAESFF	TGTGCCAGCAGTAGGGACAGGGCAGAGTCTTTCTTT
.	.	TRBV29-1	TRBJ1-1	CSVGVNTEAFF	TGCAGCGTTGGAGTGAACACTGAAGCTTTCTTT
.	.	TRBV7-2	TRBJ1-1	CASSERIRTEAFF	TGTGCCAGCAGCGAGCGGATAAGGACTGAAGCTTTCTTT
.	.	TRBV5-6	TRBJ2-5	CASSPLADGEETQYF	TGTGCCAGCAGCCCTCTCGCCGACGGAGAAGAGACCCAGTACTTC
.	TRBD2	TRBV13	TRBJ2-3	CASRRRGGQGKDTQYF	TGTGCCAGCAGAAGGCGGGGGGGCCAGGGGAAAGATACGCAGTATTTT
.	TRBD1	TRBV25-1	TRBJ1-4	CASSEGRQGWRTNEKLFF	TGTGCCAGCAGTGAAGGTAGACAGGGTTGGAGAACTAATGAAAAACTGTTTTTT
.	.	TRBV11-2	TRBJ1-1	CASRGGARTEAFF	TGTGCCAGCAGGGGTGGGGCCCGAACTGAAGCTTTCTTT
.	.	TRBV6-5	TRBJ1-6	CASSYAGSPLHF	TGTGCCAGCAGCTATGCCGGGTCACCCCTCCACTTT